The 11 T cell receptor beta chains presented below share a single source sample, sequenced in a study of shared clonotypes between healthy human individuals. Method: immunoSEQ multiplex PCR; TCRdb's copy keeps in-frame clones and lacks some. The data show about 1 million clones, with under 80% seen just once and roughly 1.4% held by the top ten. The sequencing input was memory CD4+ T cells sorted from blood. Specified subset: CD45RA-negative fraction. Receptors originate from a man aged 18 to 29 in good health.

The rearrangement joins TRBV6-5 to TRBJ2-3; D may match TRBD1 or TRBD2 (5 bases each). Germline values: CDR1 MNHEY, CDR2 SVGAGI. The ends were cut back, 6 bases at V and 8 bases at J, with 15 bases in the middle. The CDR3 sequence is 13 residues long. CDR3 coding DNA: TGTGCCAGCAGCCAACCGGGGACCTCTACGCAGTATTTT. As protein: CASSQPGTSTQYF.

The chain is built from TRBV7-2 and TRBJ1-6; no clear D gene. Germline loops: CDR1 SGHTA, CDR2 FQGNSA. The CDR3 runs 14 residues. Trimming cost V 5 bases and J 6 bases, with 11 bases left between them. Written as DNA, the CDR3 is TGTGCCAGCAGCCCCGACCTTTCTAATTCACCCCTCCACTTT. It encodes CASSPDLSNSPLHF.

The gene calls are TRBV6-5 and TRBJ2-1, with 10 nucleotides matching TRBD2. CDR1 and CDR2 (germline): MNHEY, SVGAGI. This CDR3 has 13 residues. Trimming cost V 6 bases and J 10 bases; bases outside gene matches: 6. CDR3 region: CASSPGLALEQFF. The CDR3 DNA reads TGTGCCAGCAGCCCGGGACTAGCGTTGGAGCAGTTCTTC.

This chain connects TRBV6-5 to TRBJ2-1, with D uncertain. Trimming left V 3 bases short and J 16 bases short, with 13 bases between. This CDR3 contains 11 residues. Germline V lookup: CDR1 MNHEY, CDR2 SVGAGI. The CDR3 coding sequence is TGTGCCAGCAGTTATAAACTTTCAACCTTCTTC. Amino acids: CASSYKLSTFF.

V usage is TRBV5-8 and J usage is TRBJ1-4; TRBD1 agrees at 11 bases. This CDR3 has 16 residues. The ends lost 3 bases at V and 4 bases at J; junction bases unmatched: 5. Germline CDR1 SGHTS, CDR2 YDEGEE. The CDR3 loop is CASSSGQGAVNEKLFF. CDR3 in DNA: TGTGCCAGCAGCTCCGGACAGGGGGCTGTTAATGAAAAACTGTTTTTT.

This clone was detected ten times or more. The genes are TRBV10-3 and TRBJ1-2; 8 bases are shared with TRBD1. The germline gives CDR1 ENHRY, CDR2 SYGVKD. CDR3 length: 16 residues. V trimming: 1 base; J trimming: 7 bases; junction bases outside the gene matches: 11. CDR3 in amino acids: CAISELVSGGSGGYTF. In nucleotides, the CDR3 is TGTGCCATCAGTGAGTTAGTATCAGGGGGCTCAGGTGGCTACACCTTC.

This chain uses TRBV13 with TRBJ2-3, with D perhaps TRBD1 or TRBD2 (6 bases each). V gave up 7 bases and J gave up 5 bases, with 16 bases separating them. Looked up from germline, CDR1 is PRHDT and CDR2 is FYEKMQ (reference sequence). This CDR3 region has 14 residues. In nucleotides, the CDR3 is TGTGCCAGCATAAGGCGGGAAGGGGGAGATACGCAGTATTTT. Encoded protein: CASIRREGGDTQYF.

This clone has only a few counts. Other nucleotide sequences in the sample specify the same CDR3. The chain has TRBV5-4 and TRBJ2-5; D call uncertain. CDR1 is SGHNT, CDR2 YYREEE, per germline (reference sequence). The V gene lost 0 bases and the J gene lost 5 bases, with 5 bases spanning the gap. The CDR3 is 12 amino acids. CDR3 sequence: CASSLEPETQYF. The CDR3 DNA follows: TGTGCCAGCAGCTTGGAACCGGAGACCCAGTACTTC. The complete variable domain, with remaining parts taken from reference TRBV5-4 and TRBJ2-5, reads ETGVTQSPTHLIKTRGQQVTLRCSSQSGHNTVSWYQQALGQGPQFIFQYYREEENGRGNFPPRFSGLQFPNYSSELNVNALELDDSALYLCASSLEPETQYFGPGTRLLVL.

This chain links TRBV5-6 with TRBJ1-3; TRBD1 might be the D (5 bases). The germline V and J ends were trimmed by 1 base and 0 bases, with 8 bases remaining between them. The CDR3 loop spans 15 amino acids. The germline V gene has CDR1 SGHDT and CDR2 YYEEEE. In DNA, the CDR3 is TGTGCCAGCAGCTTGAGGGGCGTCTCTGGAAACACCATATATTTT. This translates into CASSLRGVSGNTIYF.

This rearrangement joins TRBV7-2 to TRBJ1-6; tentatively, D is TRBD1 (5 bases). This CDR3 is built from 14 residues. CDR1 SGHTA and CDR2 FQGNSA come from the germline V gene. Trimming removed 2 bases at V and 15 bases at J, with 17 bases between. CDR3 sequence: CASSLPPQVRGLHF. The CDR3, as DNA: TGTGCCAGCAGCTTACCCCCCCAGGTTAGGGGCCTCCACTTT.

This chain joins TRBV6-5 and TRBJ2-7; possibly TRBD2 for D (6 bases). CDR1 is MNHEY and CDR2 is SVGAGI in the germline V gene. V was clipped by 6 bases and J by 3 bases, with 12 bases between them. The CDR3 is 13 residues long. Here the CDR3 DNA reads TGTGCCAGCAGCCCCCCGACTAGCTACGAGCAGTACTTC. It is translated as CASSPPTSYEQYF.